This is a list of T cell receptor beta chains from one sample in a study of cytomegalovirus exposure and HLA in healthy donors. Repertoires were generated with immunoSEQ multiplex PCR, while TCRdb's copy carries only in-frame clones and drops some. The table has approximately 180,000 clones, 77% seen once. The material sequenced was PBMCs. The receptors originated from a woman between 25 and 40 years old in good health and CMV-seropositive. The conserved cysteine and the conserved F or W are not part of the CDR3 here. The order of the fields is V gene, D gene, CDR3 protein. The D gene is left open where the match is weak.

V gene: TRBV19; D gene: .; CDR3 protein: ASSILGGGYT
V gene: TRBV4-2; D gene: TRBD1; CDR3 protein: ASSQEGTGSYEQY
V gene: TRBV7-2; D gene: .; CDR3 protein: ASSLLPESYEQY
V gene: TRBV6-5; D gene: .; CDR3 protein: ASSYSQAATDTQY
V gene: TRBV5-6; D gene: TRBD1; CDR3 protein: ASSLPGQGGEAF
V gene: TRBV4-2; D gene: TRBD2; CDR3 protein: ASSLSSGRPSGELF
V gene: TRBV2; D gene: TRBD2; CDR3 protein: ASRPIAGLQETQY
V gene: TRBV27; D gene: .; CDR3 protein: ASSPGFIWSGYT
V gene: TRBV2; D gene: .; CDR3 protein: ASRSWTDSSYEQY
V gene: TRBV7-3; D gene: .; CDR3 protein: ASSDVLGDEQF